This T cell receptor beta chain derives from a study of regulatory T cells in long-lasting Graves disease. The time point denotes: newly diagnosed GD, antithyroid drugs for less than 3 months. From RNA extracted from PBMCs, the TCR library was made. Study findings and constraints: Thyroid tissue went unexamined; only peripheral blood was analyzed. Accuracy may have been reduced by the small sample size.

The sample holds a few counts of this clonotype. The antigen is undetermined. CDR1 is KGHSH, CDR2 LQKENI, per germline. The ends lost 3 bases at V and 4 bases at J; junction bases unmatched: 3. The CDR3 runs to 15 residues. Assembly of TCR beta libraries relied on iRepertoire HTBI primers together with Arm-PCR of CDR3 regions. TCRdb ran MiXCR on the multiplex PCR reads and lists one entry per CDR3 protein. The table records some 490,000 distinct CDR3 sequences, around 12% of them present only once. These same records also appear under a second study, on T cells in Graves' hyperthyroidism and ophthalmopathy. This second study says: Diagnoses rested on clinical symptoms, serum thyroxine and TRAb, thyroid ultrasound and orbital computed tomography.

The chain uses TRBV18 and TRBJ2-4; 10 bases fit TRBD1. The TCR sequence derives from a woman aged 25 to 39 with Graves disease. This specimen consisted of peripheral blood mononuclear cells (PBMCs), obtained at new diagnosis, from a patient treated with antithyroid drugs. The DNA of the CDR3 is TGTGCCAGCTCACCGGGACAGGGGAAAAAAAACATTCAGTACTTC. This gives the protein CASSPGQGKKNIQYF.